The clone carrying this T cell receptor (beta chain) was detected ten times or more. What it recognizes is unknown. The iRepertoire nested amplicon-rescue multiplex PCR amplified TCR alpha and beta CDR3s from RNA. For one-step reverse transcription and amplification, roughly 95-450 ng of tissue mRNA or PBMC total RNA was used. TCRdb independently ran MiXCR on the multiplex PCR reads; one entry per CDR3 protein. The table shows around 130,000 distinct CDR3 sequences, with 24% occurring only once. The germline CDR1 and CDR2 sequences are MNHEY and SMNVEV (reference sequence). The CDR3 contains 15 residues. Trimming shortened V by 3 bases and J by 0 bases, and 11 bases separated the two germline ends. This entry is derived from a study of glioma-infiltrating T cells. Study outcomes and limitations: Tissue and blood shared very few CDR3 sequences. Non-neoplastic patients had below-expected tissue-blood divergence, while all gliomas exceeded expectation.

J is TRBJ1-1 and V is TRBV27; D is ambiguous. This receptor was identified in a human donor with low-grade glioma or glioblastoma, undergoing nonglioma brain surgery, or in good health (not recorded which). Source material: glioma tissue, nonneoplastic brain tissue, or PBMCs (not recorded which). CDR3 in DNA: TGTGCCAGCAGTTTGGTTGGCCGCATGAACACTGAAGCTTTCTTT. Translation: CASSLVGRMNTEAFF.